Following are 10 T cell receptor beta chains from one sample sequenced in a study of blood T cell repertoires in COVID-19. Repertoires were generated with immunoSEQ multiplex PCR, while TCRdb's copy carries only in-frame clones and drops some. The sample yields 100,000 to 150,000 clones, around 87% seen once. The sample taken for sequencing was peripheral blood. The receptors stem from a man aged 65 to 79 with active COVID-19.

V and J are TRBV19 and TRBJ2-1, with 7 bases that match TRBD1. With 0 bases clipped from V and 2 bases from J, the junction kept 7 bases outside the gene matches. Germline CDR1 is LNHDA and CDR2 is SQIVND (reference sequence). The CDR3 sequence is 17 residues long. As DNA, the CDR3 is TGTGCCAGTAGTATAGACGTTAACAGGGGAGCCTACAATGAGCAGTTCTTC. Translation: CASSIDVNRGAYNEQFF.

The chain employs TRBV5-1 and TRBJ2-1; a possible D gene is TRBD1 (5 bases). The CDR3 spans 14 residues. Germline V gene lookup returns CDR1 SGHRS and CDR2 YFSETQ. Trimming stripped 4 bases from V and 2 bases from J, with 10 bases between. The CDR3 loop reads CASSRSQAYNEQFF. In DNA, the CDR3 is TGCGCCAGCAGCCGTTCACAGGCCTACAATGAGCAGTTCTTC. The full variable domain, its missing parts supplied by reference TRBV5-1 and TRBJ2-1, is KAGVTQTPRYLIKTRGQQVTLSCSPISGHRSVSWYQQTPGQGLQFLFEYFSETQRNKGNFPGRFSGRQFSNSRSEMNVSTLELGDSALYLCASSRSQAYNEQFFGPGTRLTVL.

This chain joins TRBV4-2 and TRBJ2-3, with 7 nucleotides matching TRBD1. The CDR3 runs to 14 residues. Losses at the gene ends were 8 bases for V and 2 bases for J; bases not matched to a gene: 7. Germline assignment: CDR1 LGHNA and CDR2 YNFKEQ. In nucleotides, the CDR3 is TGTGCCAGCTCGGGACAGCTCTACACAGATACGCAGTATTTT. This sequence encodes CASSGQLYTDTQYF.

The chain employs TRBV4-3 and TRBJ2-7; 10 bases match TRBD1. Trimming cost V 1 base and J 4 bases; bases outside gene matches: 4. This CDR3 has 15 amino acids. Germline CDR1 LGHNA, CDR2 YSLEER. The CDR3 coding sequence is TGCGCCAGCAGCCAAGTATGGACAGGGGGTTACGAGCAGTACTTC. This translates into CASSQVWTGGYEQYF.

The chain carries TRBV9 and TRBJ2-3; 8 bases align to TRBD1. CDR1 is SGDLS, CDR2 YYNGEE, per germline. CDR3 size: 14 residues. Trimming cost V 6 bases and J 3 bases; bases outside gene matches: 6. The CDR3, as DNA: TGTGCCAGCACGGGGCAGGGGGCAACAGATACGCAGTATTTT. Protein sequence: CASTGQGATDTQYF.

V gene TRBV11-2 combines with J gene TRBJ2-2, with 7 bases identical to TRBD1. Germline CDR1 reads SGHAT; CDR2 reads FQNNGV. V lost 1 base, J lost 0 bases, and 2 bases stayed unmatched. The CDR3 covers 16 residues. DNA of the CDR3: TGTGCCAGCAGCTTAGTCGGGACAGCGAACACCGGGGAGCTGTTTTTT. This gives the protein CASSLVGTANTGELFF.

The CDR3 protein is CASSLLTGNYGYTF. Written as DNA, the CDR3 is TGTGCCAGCAGCCTACTAACAGGGAACTATGGCTACACCTTC. The V gene is TRBV3-1 (or the pseudogene TRBV3-2), the J gene TRBJ1-2; D might be TRBD1 (6 bases). Trimming stripped 4 bases from V and 2 bases from J, with 11 bases between. Germline lookup yields CDR1 LGHDT and CDR2 YNNKEL (reference sequence). The CDR3 runs to 14 residues.

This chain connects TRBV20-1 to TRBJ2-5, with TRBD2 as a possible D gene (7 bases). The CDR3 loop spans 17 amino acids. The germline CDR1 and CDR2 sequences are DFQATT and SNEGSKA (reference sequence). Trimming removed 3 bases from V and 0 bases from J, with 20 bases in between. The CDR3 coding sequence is TGCAGTGCTAGTGGATCGGGGGGCGAGGGGTACCAAGAGACCCAGTACTTC. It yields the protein CSASGSGGEGYQETQYF.

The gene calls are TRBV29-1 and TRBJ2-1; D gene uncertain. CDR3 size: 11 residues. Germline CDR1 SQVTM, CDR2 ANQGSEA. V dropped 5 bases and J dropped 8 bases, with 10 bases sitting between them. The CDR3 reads CSVSRSHEQFF. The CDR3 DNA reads TGCAGCGTTTCGCGTAGCCATGAGCAGTTCTTC.

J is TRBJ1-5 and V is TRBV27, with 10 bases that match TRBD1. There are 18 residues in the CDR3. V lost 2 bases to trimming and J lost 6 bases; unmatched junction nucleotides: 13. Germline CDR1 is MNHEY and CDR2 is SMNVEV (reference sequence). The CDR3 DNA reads TGTGCCAGCAGTTTAAGGGGGGACAGGGGTGTTGTAGGTCAGCCCCAGCATTTT. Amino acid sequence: CASSLRGDRGVVGQPQHF.